Listed below are T cell receptor beta chains from one sample, sequenced in a study of shared clonotypes between healthy human individuals. Measured with immunoSEQ multiplex PCR; TCRdb has only the in-frame clones, and not every one. Here the sample spans some 95,000 clones, roughly two thirds being singletons. Sequenced material: memory CD8+ T cells sorted from blood. The receptors shown here come from a man under 40 in good health. The CDR3 runs from the conserved cysteine through the conserved F or W. A D gene is named only where the DNA matches it firmly. Expanded clones are given a class, and other clones once, few, many or no size at all.

clone size: .
J gene: TRBJ2-1
D gene: .
V gene: TRBV6-5
CDR3 DNA: TGTGCCAGCAGCGACACTAGGGGGGGGCAGTTCTTC
CDR3 protein: CASSDTRGGQFF

clone size: .
J gene: TRBJ2-1
D gene: TRBD2
V gene: TRBV28
CDR3 DNA: TGTGCCAGCAGTTCCTCAAGCGGGAACTACAATGAGCAGTTCTTC
CDR3 protein: CASSSSSGNYNEQFF

clone size: .
J gene: TRBJ2-1
D gene: TRBD2
V gene: TRBV9
CDR3 DNA: TGTGCCAGCAGCGGTATTGGACTAGATAAGTTCTTC
CDR3 protein: CASSGIGLDKFF

clone size: .
J gene: TRBJ2-2
D gene: .
V gene: TRBV11-3
CDR3 DNA: TGTGCCAGCAGCCAGGCAGTAACCGGGGAGCTGTTTTTT
CDR3 protein: CASSQAVTGELFF

clone size: many
J gene: TRBJ2-7
D gene: TRBD1
V gene: TRBV28
CDR3 DNA: TGTGCCAGCAGTTTGTTGACAGGGTGGAGCTCCTACGAGCAGTACTTC
CDR3 protein: CASSLLTGWSSYEQYF

clone size: .
J gene: TRBJ1-5
D gene: .
V gene: TRBV10-3
CDR3 DNA: TGTGCCATCAGTGAGTCGAAGGGCAGGGGTCAGCCCCAGCATTTT
CDR3 protein: CAISESKGRGQPQHF

clone size: .
J gene: TRBJ2-2
D gene: TRBD1
V gene: TRBV7-2
CDR3 DNA: TGTGCCAGCAGCTTAATGCCCCTTACAGGGGGCGCGACCGGGGAGCTGTTTTTT
CDR3 protein: CASSLMPLTGGATGELFF

clone size: .
J gene: TRBJ2-7
D gene: .
V gene: TRBV2
CDR3 DNA: TGTGCCAGCACTTTCTTCGGCGGGACAGAGCAGTACTTC
CDR3 protein: CASTFFGGTEQYF

clone size: .
J gene: TRBJ2-1
D gene: .
V gene: TRBV29-1
CDR3 DNA: TGCAGCGTTGGGGACAATTCAGATGAGCAGTTCTTC
CDR3 protein: CSVGDNSDEQFF

clone size: .
J gene: TRBJ2-7
D gene: .
V gene: TRBV28
CDR3 DNA: TGTGCCAGCAGGTCGATCACCTACGAGCAGTACTTC
CDR3 protein: CASRSITYEQYF

clone size: .
J gene: TRBJ1-4
D gene: .
V gene: TRBV28
CDR3 DNA: TGTGCCAGCAGTTCCAGGGAAAAACTGTTTTTT
CDR3 protein: CASSSREKLFF

clone size: .
J gene: TRBJ2-1
D gene: TRBD2
V gene: TRBV9
CDR3 DNA: TGTGCCAGCAGCGTAGAACTAGCGGGACTGGGCAATGAGCAGTTCTTC
CDR3 protein: CASSVELAGLGNEQFF

clone size: .
J gene: TRBJ1-1
D gene: .
V gene: TRBV18
CDR3 DNA: TGTGCCAGCTCACCACAGAACACTGAAGCTTTCTTT
CDR3 protein: CASSPQNTEAFF

clone size: .
J gene: TRBJ2-7
D gene: TRBD2
V gene: TRBV5-1
CDR3 DNA: TGCGCCAGCAGCTCCCGACCCCGGGGGGAGAGCTCCTACGAGCAGTACTTC
CDR3 protein: CASSSRPRGESSYEQYF

clone size: .
J gene: TRBJ2-7
D gene: .
V gene: TRBV13
CDR3 DNA: TGTGCCAGCAGCTTAAGGAAGGACTCACCCCCTTACGAGCAGTACTTC
CDR3 protein: CASSLRKDSPPYEQYF

clone size: .
J gene: TRBJ1-1
D gene: .
V gene: TRBV5-5
CDR3 DNA: TGTGCCAGCAGCCTCGGGGGATTGAACACTGAAGCTTTCTTT
CDR3 protein: CASSLGGLNTEAFF

clone size: .
J gene: TRBJ1-2
D gene: .
V gene: TRBV7-2
CDR3 DNA: TGTGCCAGCAGCTCCGACAGGTACCGAGGCTACACCTTC
CDR3 protein: CASSSDRYRGYTF

clone size: once
J gene: TRBJ1-1
D gene: .
V gene: TRBV5-1
CDR3 DNA: TGCGCCAGCAGCCCGGAGGCGGGGGACACTGAAGCTTTCTTT
CDR3 protein: CASSPEAGDTEAFF

clone size: .
J gene: TRBJ2-7
D gene: TRBD2
V gene: TRBV10-3
CDR3 DNA: TGTGCCATCAGTGGGACTAGCGGAGATTACGAGCAGTACTTC
CDR3 protein: CAISGTSGDYEQYF